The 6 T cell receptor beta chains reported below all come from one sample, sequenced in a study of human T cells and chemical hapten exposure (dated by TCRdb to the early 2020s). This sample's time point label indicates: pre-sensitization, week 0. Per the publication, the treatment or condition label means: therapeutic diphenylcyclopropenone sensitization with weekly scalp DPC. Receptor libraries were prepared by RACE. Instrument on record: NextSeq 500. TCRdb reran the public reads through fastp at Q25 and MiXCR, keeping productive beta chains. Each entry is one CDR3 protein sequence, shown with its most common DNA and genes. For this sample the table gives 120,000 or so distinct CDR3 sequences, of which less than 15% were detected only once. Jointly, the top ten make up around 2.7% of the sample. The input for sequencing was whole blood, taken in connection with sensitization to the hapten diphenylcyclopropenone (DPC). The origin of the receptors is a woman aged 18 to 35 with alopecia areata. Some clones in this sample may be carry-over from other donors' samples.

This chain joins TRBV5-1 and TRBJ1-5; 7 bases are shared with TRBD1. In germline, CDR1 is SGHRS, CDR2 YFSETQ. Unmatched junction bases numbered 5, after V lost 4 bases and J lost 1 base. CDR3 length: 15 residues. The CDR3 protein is CASSTTGLSNQPQHF. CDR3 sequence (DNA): TGCGCCAGCAGCACGACAGGGTTGAGCAATCAGCCCCAGCATTTT.

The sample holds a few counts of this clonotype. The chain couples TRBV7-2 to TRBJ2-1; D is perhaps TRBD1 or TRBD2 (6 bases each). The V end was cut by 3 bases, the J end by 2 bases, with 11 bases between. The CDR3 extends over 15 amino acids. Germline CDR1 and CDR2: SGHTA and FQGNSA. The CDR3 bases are TGTGCCAGCAGCTTCCGGGGGCCGCCCTACAATGAGCAGTTCTTC. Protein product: CASSFRGPPYNEQFF. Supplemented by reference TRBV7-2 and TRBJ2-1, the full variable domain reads GAGVSQSPSNKVTEKGKDVELRCDPISGHTALYWYRQSLGQGLEFLIYFQGNSAPDKSGLPSDRFSAERTGGSVSTLTIQRTQQEDSAVYLCASSFRGPPYNEQFFGPGTRLTVL.

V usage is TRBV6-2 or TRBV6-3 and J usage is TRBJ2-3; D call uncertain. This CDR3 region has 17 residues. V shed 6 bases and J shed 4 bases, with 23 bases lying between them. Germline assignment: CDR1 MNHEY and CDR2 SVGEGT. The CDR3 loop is CASSPRLGAKVPDTQYF. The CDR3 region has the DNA TGTGCCAGCAGCCCCCGTTTAGGTGCAAAGGTACCAGATACGCAGTATTTT.

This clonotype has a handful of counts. The DNA for the CDR3 is TGCAGTGCTAGAGAAACCTGGAATCAGCCCCAGCATTTT. Translated: CSARETWNQPQHF. This chain connects TRBV20-1 to TRBJ1-5; D is undetermined. V lost 0 bases, J lost 4 bases, and 7 bases lay in between. CDR1 and CDR2 from the germline V gene are DFQATT and SNEGSKA (reference sequence). The CDR3 sequence is 13 residues long.

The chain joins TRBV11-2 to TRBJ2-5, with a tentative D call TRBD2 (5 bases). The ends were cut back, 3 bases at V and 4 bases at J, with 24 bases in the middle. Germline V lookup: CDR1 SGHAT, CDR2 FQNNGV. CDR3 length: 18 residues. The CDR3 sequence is CASSFILPRTRGRETQYF. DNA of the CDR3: TGTGCCAGCAGCTTTATCCTTCCGAGGACCAGAGGGCGAGAGACCCAGTACTTC.

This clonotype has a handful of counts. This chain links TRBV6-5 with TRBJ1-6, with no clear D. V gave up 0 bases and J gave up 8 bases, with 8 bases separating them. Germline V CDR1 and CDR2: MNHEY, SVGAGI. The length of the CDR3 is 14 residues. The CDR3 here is CASSYSGSHSPLHF. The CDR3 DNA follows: TGTGCCAGCAGTTACTCGGGCAGCCATTCACCCCTCCACTTT.